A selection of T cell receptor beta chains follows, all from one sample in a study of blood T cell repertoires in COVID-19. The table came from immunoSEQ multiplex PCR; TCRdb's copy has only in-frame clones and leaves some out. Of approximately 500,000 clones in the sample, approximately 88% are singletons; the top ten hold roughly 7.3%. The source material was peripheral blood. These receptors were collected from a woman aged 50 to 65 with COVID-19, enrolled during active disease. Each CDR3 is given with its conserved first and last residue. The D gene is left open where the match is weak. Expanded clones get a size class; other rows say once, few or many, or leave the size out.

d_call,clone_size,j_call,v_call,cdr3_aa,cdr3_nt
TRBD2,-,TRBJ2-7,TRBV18,CASSPLHGLAGGRSHEQYF,TGTGCCAGCTCACCACTTCACGGACTAGCGGGGGGGCGTTCCCACGAGCAGTACTTC
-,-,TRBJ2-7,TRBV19,CASSILGKVYEQYF,TGTGCCAGTAGTATCTTGGGCAAGGTCTACGAGCAGTACTTC
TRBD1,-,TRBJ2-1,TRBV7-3,CASSSGQASYNEQFF,TGTGCCAGCAGCTCGGGACAGGCTTCCTACAATGAGCAGTTCTTC
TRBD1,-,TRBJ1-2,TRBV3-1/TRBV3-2,CASSQMDRGNYGYTF,TGTGCCAGCAGCCAAATGGACAGGGGGAACTATGGCTACACCTTC
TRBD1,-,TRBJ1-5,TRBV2,CASSESRGHNQPQHF,TGTGCCAGCAGTGAAAGCAGGGGGCATAACCAGCCCCAGCATTTT
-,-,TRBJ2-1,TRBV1,CTSSQPRNNEQFF,TGCACCAGCAGCCAACCCAGGAACAATGAGCAGTTCTTC
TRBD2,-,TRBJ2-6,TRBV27,CASMSATRSGGVSGANVLTF,TGTGCCAGCATGTCGGCCACTCGAAGCGGGGGGGTCTCTGGGGCCAACGTCCTGACTTTC
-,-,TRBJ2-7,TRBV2,CASSEGGPGEQYF,TGTGCCAGCAGTGAAGGGGGGCCGGGCGAGCAGTACTTC
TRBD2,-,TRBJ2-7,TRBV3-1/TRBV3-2,CASSLTSGGFYEQYF,TGTGCCAGCAGCCTAACTAGCGGGGGCTTTTACGAGCAGTACTTC
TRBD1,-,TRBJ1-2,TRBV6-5,CASRGDRATNYGYTF,TGTGCCAGCAGGGGGGACAGGGCTACTAACTATGGCTACACCTTC
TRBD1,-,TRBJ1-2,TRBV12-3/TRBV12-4,CASSPGQSYGYTF,TGTGCCAGCAGTCCGGGACAGTCCTATGGCTACACCTTC
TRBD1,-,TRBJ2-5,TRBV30,CAWCRDRVKTQYF,TGTGCCTGGTGCCGGGACAGGGTAAAGACCCAGTACTTC
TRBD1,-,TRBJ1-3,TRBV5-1,CASSLATGQGDTIYF,TGCGCCAGCAGCTTGGCTACAGGACAGGGGGACACCATATATTTT
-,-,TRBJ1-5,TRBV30,CAWSVSINQPQHF,TGTGCCTGGAGTGTGAGCATCAATCAGCCCCAGCATTTT
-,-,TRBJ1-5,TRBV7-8,CASSRAGNQPQHF,TGTGCCAGCAGCCGTGCAGGGAATCAGCCCCAGCATTTT
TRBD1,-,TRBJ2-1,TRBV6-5,CASSYLPGTGVREQFF,TGTGCCAGCAGTTACCTCCCCGGGACAGGGGTCAGGGAGCAGTTCTTC
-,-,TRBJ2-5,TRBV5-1,CASSLRGTRGETQYF,TGCGCCAGCAGCTTGAGAGGGACTCGCGGGGAGACCCAGTACTTC
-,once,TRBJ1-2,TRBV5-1,CASSIAGSSGGYTF,TGCGCCAGCAGCATTGCCGGGAGCTCGGGGGGCTACACCTTC
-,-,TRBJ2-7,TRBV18,CASSRERRAGYEQYF,TGTGCCAGCTCCCGGGAGCGAAGGGCGGGGTACGAGCAGTACTTC
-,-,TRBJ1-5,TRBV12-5,CASGLVEGRPQHF,TGTGCTAGTGGTTTGGTAGAGGGCCGGCCCCAGCATTTT
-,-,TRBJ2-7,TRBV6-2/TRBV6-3,CASSFGRGEEQYF,TGTGCCAGCAGTTTTGGGCGGGGAGAGGAGCAGTACTTC
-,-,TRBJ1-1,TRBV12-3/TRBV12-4,CASSLVGNTEAFF,TGTGCCAGCAGTTTAGTGGGCAACACTGAAGCTTTCTTT